This T cell receptor beta chain was sequenced in a study of molecular identifiers for immune sequencing clone quantification. This clonotype is labeled medium-sized. Previously reported methods and listed TCR primers produced the bulk TCR libraries. TCRdb ran MiXCR on the PCR reads and lists one entry per CDR3 protein. The table has roughly 9,800 distinct CDR3 sequences, 21% seen once. Sequencing was carried out using naive CD8+ T cells from blood, with Jurkat cell RNA spiked in. Sample subset: FACS-sorted CD8+CD4-CCR7+CD45RA+ naive T cells. This TCR came from a human donor in good health. Some libraries in this study had Jurkat cell RNA spiked in.

The CDR3 protein is CASSHPSETDTQYF. As DNA, the CDR3 is TGTGCCAGCAGCCATCCGTCTGAGACAGATACGCAGTATTTT. This chain uses TRBV5-6 with TRBJ2-3; D unclear. The germline V and J ends were trimmed by 4 bases and 3 bases, with 12 bases remaining between them. The CDR3 consists of 14 residues. Per germline, CDR1 SGHDT and CDR2 YYEEEE.